Included here is one TCR beta chain sequence, with context. It has no known antigen specificity. No per-base quality is available; no much larger clone lies one base away. The sample is drawn from a study of cytomegalovirus exposure and HLA in healthy donors (dated by TCRdb to the late 2010s). Study-level background: An earlier analysis of approximately 640 of the donors reported 250 to 300 Gb of sequence data and some 120 million unique TCR beta sequences from 150 million to 200 million T cells. An early release that covered about 600 HLA-typed donors contained approximately 300 gigabases of sequencing data and 65 million to 100 million unique TCR sequences. Among the roughly 400 genotyped donors, 75% to 90% belonged to the genetic ancestry cluster associated with self-reported Caucasian donors. The study aimed to test whether cataloging public T cell receptors could reveal signatures of past pathogen exposure. Using immunosequencing, the study profiled T cell repertoires from 500 to 800 subjects and related those repertoires to cytomegalovirus serostatus. In addition to the first cohort of approximately 670 subjects, a separate validation cohort of 130 or so different subjects was used. High-throughput TCR immunosequencing, statistical association of individual TCRs with disease status, and machine learning were combined to predict cytomegalovirus infection status. A later analysis re-analyzed previously published TCR beta repertoires from roughly 630 donors and added high-resolution HLA genotyping to study TCR occurrence patterns. Rather than using new phenotypic data, the later analysis identified candidate immune exposures from TCR beta sequences and from how often those sequences occurred across donors. An earlier analysis of several hundred of the donors applied high-throughput TCR beta sequencing to assess whether each TCR beta V gene segment acted as functional or pseudogenic. Donor age, sex, ethnicity and CMV serostatus were compiled alongside the repertoire data. Genome-wide SNP genotypes for about 60% of the roughly 670 donors were used in a later genetic analysis, which treated that subset as a discovery cohort. Every repertoire in the discovery cohort had been generated on one and the same sequencing platform. Class I and class II HLA loci were covered by the typing at four-digit resolution. The number of typed donors differed by locus: about 629-630 for A, B, C, DRB1 and DQB1; 522 for DQA1; 606 for DPA1; and roughly 450 for DPB1. Roughly 5 DR-DQ haplotypes were handled as single units for association and clustering, since linkage in the cohort was strong. Among 300 to 500 genotyped donors of the cohort, an average of approximately 200,000 unique TCR beta nucleotide sequences was sequenced per donor, of which about 18% were non-productive. What the work shows at the level of the full study, not this receptor alone: In an earlier analysis of some 640 of the donors, most TCR beta V segments were observed in productive rearrangements about 90% or about 30% of the time, broadly matching IMGT annotations. In both the original and validation cohorts, the classifier was reported to diagnose cytomegalovirus status with high specificity and sensitivity. In a later genetic analysis, fewer N-insertions in productive TCRs were reported among donors in an Asian-associated ancestry cluster than the approximately 710-donor mean. A total of fewer than 200 TCR beta chains were listed by the study as associated with cytomegalovirus. In a later analysis, several top co-occurrence clusters were reported to appear linked to parvovirus B19, influenza, CMV and Epstein-Barr virus. It was suggested by the authors that the approach could potentially be generalized to other disease states and immunological phenotypes. CMV serostatus was the only immune exposure information available for the cohort. In vitro tests confirmed that a few of the cytomegalovirus-associated TCR beta chains recognize cytomegalovirus antigens. In a later analysis, the rate of TCR association differed among HLA loci, with DRB1 alleles having the most associated TCRs and HLA-C alleles having the fewest. Sequencing depth was assumed to be roughly uniform across donors in the presence/absence analyses, though that assumption may not hold. An association between a missense DCLRE1C variant and V-gene and J-gene trimming of TCR beta chains was found in a later genetic analysis and replicated in an independent cohort. In a later analysis, 15,000 to 20,000 TCR beta sequences were associated with specific HLA alleles at a false discovery rate of 0.05. In this cohort, only TCR beta chains were sequenced, and detectable features were limited by the absence of alpha or paired-chain data. Most TCR sequences were observed very rarely across donors, whereas some public TCRs were present in many individuals. The sequencing pipeline was judged likely to have produced a cluster of highly shared sequence variants as a technical artifact. Assigning TCR associations to individual alleles was difficult when HLA alleles, especially DR and DQ, strongly co-occurred. The earlier analysis of a few hundred of the donors excluded roughly 16 rarely observed V segments, including chromosome 9 orphons, because counts were too low. Some IMGT-functional V segments, including TRBV6-2 and TRBV6-3, could not be distinguished by the 87-base-pair reads and were therefore excluded. Compared with equally common non-associated chains, HLA-associated TCR beta chains in a later analysis were more clonally expanded and had lower generation probabilities. Because HLA typing was unavailable for some donors at each locus, only the typed subset was used in association tests. A further reported finding was that TCR beta sequences accurately predicted the HLA-A and HLA-B alleles for most subjects in the first cohort. Correlated functional status among segregating V segments might be attributable to linkage disequilibrium, but an unknown experimental factor could not be ruled out. Most CMV-associated TCR beta chains appeared to be HLA-restricted in a later analysis, and the HLA associations seemed to be driven largely by CMV exposure.

In total, roughly 710 healthy bone marrow donors made up the cohort. At the time of sampling, all cohort members were nominally healthy, though unrecorded immune exposures were likely present. The donor was CMV seronegative and was included in the group of over 300 seronegative cohort members. Every donor gave a peripheral blood sample, and the peripheral blood mononuclear cells from that sample were used for TCR beta sequencing. The Qiagen DNeasy Blood Extraction Kit was used to extract genomic DNA from the blood cell samples. From its cysteine to its phenylalanine, the CDR3 spans 16 amino acids. Just CDR3 DNA is preserved here, 48 bases in frame from base 1. Trimming accounts for 4 bases at V and 2 bases at J, while the number of junction bases matched to no gene is 6. The CDR1 and CDR2 encoded by the germline V gene (reference sequence) are MNHEY and SMNVEV. Preparation of the library involved the immunoSEQ multiplex PCR assay. For the multiplex PCR, a mixture combining 60 forward primers for TCR Vbeta segments and 13 reverse primers for TCR Jbeta segments was used. The CDR3 region of rearranged TCR beta genes was amplified from genomic DNA by a multiplex PCR assay. Amplified TCR beta libraries were sequenced as 87-base-pair reads on the Illumina HiSeq System. Turning to the authors' computational methods: In a later analysis, tens of millions of unique TCR beta chains were counted across the approximately 640 repertoires, and around 10 million of these chains were shared by at least two donors. Raw reads were error-corrected and collapsed into unique sequences by a nearest-neighbor algorithm in which closely related sequences were merged to remove PCR and sequencing errors. V, D and J gene segments were assigned by aligning CDR3 sequences to IMGT reference sequences. For a sequence to be retained, at least a six-nucleotide match to both a V gene segment and a J gene segment was required. A rearrangement counted as productive if the CDR3 had no stop codons and remained in frame with V and J, and every other rearrangement counted as non-productive. Following IMGT convention, CDR3 was defined as the stretch from the second conserved V-encoded cysteine to the conserved J-encoded phenylalanine. The earlier analysis of some 550 of the donors excluded any sequence lacking an unambiguous match to a single V gene segment. In an earlier analysis of approximately 500 of the donors, a V segment was called functional when productive rearrangements were above 56.7%, and segregating when the standard deviation between donors exceeded 5%. A statistical classification framework was built for diagnosing cytomegalovirus status from the catalog of TCR beta chain sequences. In a later analysis, TCR nucleotide sequences were compared against IMGT/GENE-DB human TR gene sequences so that V and J genes could be assigned. In a later analysis, CDR3 sequences and most-parsimonious VDJ recombination scenarios were assigned using the TCRdist pipeline. In a later analysis, every TCR beta chain was defined by the combination of its CDR3 amino acid sequence and its V-gene family, and reads without a unique V-gene family were dropped. A later analysis removed several hundred highly shared, low-generation-probability nucleotide sequences to deal with suspected cross-contamination and a sequencing artifact. For each public chain, a later analysis derived a clonal expansion index from normalized ranks of inferred template counts within each repertoire. A later analysis computed generation probabilities with a VDJ recombination model fitted to out-of-frame rearrangements, and checked the results against IGoR. Hypergeometric tests were used in a later analysis to score TCR-TCR, TCR-HLA and TCR-CMV co-occurrence, with a repertoire-size bias correction applied to the TCR pairs. To estimate false discovery rates, a later analysis permuted the HLA or CMV assignments 20 times. In a later analysis, co-occurring TCRs were grouped using DBSCAN, and TCRdist sequence similarity was added for clustering within HLA-allele-positive subsets. Repertoires with fewer than 30,000 or more than 120,000 public chains, plus five repertoires with anomalous nucleotide sharing, were excluded from co-occurrence clustering. In TCRdb, the immuneACCESS table is reduced to in-frame sequences with V and J assigned. These tables do not hold every clone; where another copy was compared, an unresolved V gene accounts for under half, and the others remain unexplained. Clonal size and the V and J genes are those of that table, whereas D and trimming came from the DNA. For this sample the table gives about 200,000 clones, of which around 80% were detected only once. Jointly, the top ten make up approximately 0.6% of the sample.

This TCR came from a man between 18 and 29 years old in good health and CMV-seronegative. Sequencing was carried out using PBMCs. Recombination connected TRBV27 to TRBJ2-1; 9 central nucleotides agree with TRBD2. The encoded CDR3 is CASSWISGRPYNEQFF. At the DNA level, the sequence is TGTGCCAGCAGTTGGATTAGCGGGAGACCCTACAATGAGCAGTTCTTC.